The 29 T cell receptor beta chains below come from one sample, sequenced in a study of T cell responses to AZD1222 COVID-19 vaccine. TCRdb keeps only in-frame clones here, not all; method: immunoSEQ multiplex PCR. The sample comprises some 190,000 clones, approximately 94% of which are singletons, and approximately 1.5% rests with the top ten. This material consisted of peripheral blood, taken 28 days after the second dose of the MenACWY control vaccine. The receptors derive from an adult who received the MenACWY meningococcal vaccine as a control.

The J gene is TRBJ1-6, the V gene TRBV15; unclear D gene. V gave up 0 bases and J gave up 0 bases, with 9 bases separating them. The CDR3 totals 17 residues. In germline, CDR1 is LNHNV, CDR2 YYDKDF (reference sequence). CDR3 DNA: TGTGCCACCAGCAGAGATCGACAAAGCTCCTATAATTCACCCCTCCACTTT. Translating it yields CATSRDRQSSYNSPLHF.

The J gene is TRBJ1-5, the V gene TRBV7-9; D may be TRBD1 (5 bases). The V gene's germline CDR1 is SEHNR and CDR2 FQNEAQ (reference sequence). The CDR3 is made up of 16 amino acids. Deletions cut 5 bases from V and 5 bases from J, with 19 bases between. This CDR3 is CASSPSLGRADQPQHF. In nucleotides, the CDR3 is TGTGCCAGCAGCCCCAGCCTTGGCAGGGCCGATCAGCCCCAGCATTTT.

The chain employs TRBV6-5 and TRBJ1-5, with 10 positions matching TRBD1. Germline loops: CDR1 MNHEY, CDR2 SVGAGI. The CDR3 sequence is 14 residues long. V lost 7 bases, J lost 6 bases, and 6 bases stayed unmatched. In nucleotides, the CDR3 is TGTGCCAGCAACCTAGACAGGGGGCCTCAGCCCCAGCATTTT. Its protein product is CASNLDRGPQPQHF.

The rearrangement joins TRBV9 to TRBJ2-1; the match to TRBD2 covers 11 bases. The CDR3 has 16 residues. CDR1 and CDR2 from the germline V gene are SGDLS and YYNGEE. V lost 1 base and J lost 8; bases outside the gene matches: 8. CDR3 sequence: CASSVTSGSLQYEQFF. DNA for the CDR3: TGTGCCAGCAGCGTAACTAGCGGGAGCCTACAATATGAGCAGTTCTTC.

This clone has just one count. The chain couples TRBV19 to TRBJ2-7, with 9 bases aligning to TRBD1. Germline V lookup: CDR1 LNHDA, CDR2 SQIVND (reference sequence). The length of the CDR3 is 15 residues. Trimming took 9 bases from V and 5 from J; bases not matched to a gene: 14. The CDR3 DNA sequence: TGTGCCAGCAAGCAGTCCGGGACAGGGATCAACGAGCAGTACTTC. This encodes CASKQSGTGINEQYF.

The rearrangement uses TRBV9 and TRBJ2-1; 8 bases agree with TRBD2. CDR3 length equals 16 residues. With 4 bases clipped from V and 8 bases from J, the junction kept 14 bases outside the gene matches. The germline gives CDR1 SGDLS, CDR2 YYNGEE. The CDR3 DNA reads TGTGCCAGCAGCTCAGCTCGAGTAGCGGGATTCGATGAGCAGTTCTTC. Its protein product is CASSSARVAGFDEQFF.

The chain couples TRBV29-1 to TRBJ2-1; either TRBD1 or TRBD2 may fit D (5 bases each). The CDR3 has 14 residues. Looked up from germline, CDR1 is SQVTM and CDR2 is ANQGSEA. Trimming cost V 8 bases and J 1 base, with 15 bases left between them. CDR3 DNA: TGCAGCCTATCTCAGGGAGAATCCTACAATGAGCAGTTCTTC. Its protein product is CSLSQGESYNEQFF.

The V and J genes are TRBV24-1 and TRBJ2-2, with D possibly TRBD1 on 7 matching bases. Germline lookup yields CDR1 KGHDR and CDR2 SFDVKD. V was pared by 7 bases and J by 3 bases, with 11 bases between. CDR3 size: 14 residues. The chain's CDR3 is CATREGADTGELFF. CDR3 DNA sequence: TGTGCCACCAGGGAGGGGGCGGACACCGGGGAGCTGTTTTTT.

The CDR3 loop is CASRNTGNNQPQHF. CDR3 DNA sequence: TGTGCCAGCAGGAATACAGGGAATAATCAGCCCCAGCATTTT. This chain connects TRBV28 to TRBJ1-5, with D perhaps TRBD1 (6 bases). This CDR3 has 14 residues. With 6 bases removed from V and 4 bases from J, the gap between germline ends came to 13 bases. From germline, CDR1 is MDHEN and CDR2 SYDVKM. The full variable domain, in which reference TRBV28 and TRBJ1-5 provide the parts outside the CDR3, is DVKVTQSSRYLVKRTGEKVFLECVQDMDHENMFWYRQDPGLGLRLIYFSYDVKMKEKGDIPEGYSVSREKKERFSLILESASTNQTSMYLCASRNTGNNQPQHFGDGTRLSIL.

Here the CDR3 reads CASSQDDRGRLYEQYF. The CDR3 region has the DNA TGTGCCAGCAGCCAAGATGACAGGGGGCGCTTGTACGAGCAGTACTTC. J is TRBJ2-7 and V is TRBV4-2; 10 bases agree with TRBD1. The trim removed 0 bases at V and 4 bases at J, leaving 6 bases unmatched. This CDR3 comprises 16 residues. Germline CDR1 and CDR2: LGHNA and YNFKEQ.

This chain links TRBV27 with TRBJ2-7, with D perhaps TRBD1 (6 bases). The CDR3 sequence is 16 residues long. V was clipped by 3 bases and J by 4 bases, with 19 bases between them. Germline loops: CDR1 MNHEY, CDR2 SMNVEV (reference sequence). CDR3 sequence reads: CASSLGRTVVEYEQYF. For the CDR3, the DNA is TGTGCCAGCAGTTTGGGTAGGACAGTCGTCGAATACGAGCAGTACTTC.

The chain employs TRBV7-9 and TRBJ2-6, with D unresolved. CDR1 and CDR2 from the germline V gene are SEHNR and FQNEAQ (reference sequence). CDR3 size: 14 residues. V was pared by 0 bases and J by 8 bases, with 8 bases between. The CDR3 DNA reads TGTGCCAGCAGCTTAGCAGGCTCTCCCAACGTCCTGACTTTC. Amino acids: CASSLAGSPNVLTF.

The rearrangement uses TRBV18 and TRBJ2-1; 12 nucleotides line up with TRBD2. After removal of 0 bases from V and 3 bases from J, the junction contained 6 bases not matched to a gene. The CDR3 is 18 amino acids. Germline CDR1 KGHSH, CDR2 LQKENI. The CDR3 nucleotides are TGTGCCAGCTCACCACCGGGCTCGACTAGCGGGAGCTACAATGAGCAGTTCTTC. This gives the protein CASSPPGSTSGSYNEQFF.

The chain couples TRBV5-4 to TRBJ2-1; 9 bases line up with TRBD2. With 2 bases clipped from V and 6 bases from J, the junction kept 9 bases outside the gene matches. CDR1 SGHNT and CDR2 YYREEE come from the germline V gene (reference sequence). This CDR3 region has 16 residues. The CDR3 is CASSLLQLAGGNEQFF. The CDR3 DNA reads as TGTGCCAGCAGCTTATTGCAACTAGCGGGCGGCAATGAGCAGTTCTTC.

The CDR3 DNA sequence: TGTGCCAGTAGTATAGCCGGAGTAGCCTACGAGCAGTACTTC. Protein sequence: CASSIAGVAYEQYF. The rearrangement uses TRBV19 and TRBJ2-7; D call uncertain. V dropped 1 base and J dropped 2 bases, with 9 bases sitting between them. Germline-derived CDR1 and CDR2 are LNHDA and SQIVND (reference sequence). This CDR3 spans 14 amino acids.

The V and J genes are TRBV15 and TRBJ1-5; D is possibly TRBD1 (5 bases). The CDR3 extends over 15 amino acids. V lost 5 bases and J lost 2, with 13 bases in between. Germline V CDR1 and CDR2: LNHNV, YYDKDF (reference sequence). CDR3 DNA: TGTGCCACCAGCCCGTCGGACAATGGCAATCAGCCCCAGCATTTT. Translating it yields CATSPSDNGNQPQHF.

The chain employs TRBV28 and TRBJ1-4; 7 bases align to TRBD1. This CDR3 spans 15 amino acids. From germline, CDR1 is MDHEN and CDR2 SYDVKM. Germline trimming cut 4 bases from V and 10 bases from J; bases unmatched to any gene: 12. CDR3 amino acids: CASSSAGQSFGKLFF. CDR3 in DNA: TGTGCCAGCAGTTCGGCGGGACAGTCCTTTGGAAAACTGTTTTTT.

The chain joins TRBV28 to TRBJ1-3; tentatively, D is TRBD1 (5 bases). Germline CDR1 and CDR2: MDHEN and SYDVKM. V lost 2 bases and J lost 0, with 8 bases in between. There are 15 residues in the CDR3. CDR3 nucleotides: TGTGCCAGCAGTTTAGGGGGAAGCTCTGGAAACACCATATATTTT. It yields the protein CASSLGGSSGNTIYF.

The chain employs TRBV12-3 or TRBV12-4 and TRBJ1-6; D not certain. Trimming removed 4 bases from V and 9 bases from J, with 10 bases in between. CDR3 size: 13 residues. The CDR3 DNA reads TGTGCCAGCAGTTCACCCCGGGGTTCACCCCTCCACTTT. Encoded protein: CASSSPRGSPLHF.

The V gene is TRBV28, the J gene TRBJ2-7; D call uncertain. The germline gives CDR1 MDHEN, CDR2 SYDVKM. The V gene lost 2 bases and the J gene lost 4 bases, with 9 bases spanning the gap. The CDR3 is 13 amino acids. As DNA, the CDR3 is TGTGCCAGCAGTTTAAGGGCAGCTTACGAGCAGTACTTC. Translated: CASSLRAAYEQYF.

The count of this clone is one. J is TRBJ1-2 and V is TRBV6-1; D is perhaps TRBD1 (5 bases). This CDR3 is built from 15 residues. Germline values: CDR1 MNHNS, CDR2 SASEGT. V lost 2 bases and J lost 3, with 13 bases in between. The DNA of the CDR3 is TGTGCCAGCAGTGAAACGGGGGTGGCGGACTATGGCTACACCTTC. It is translated as CASSETGVADYGYTF.

CDR3 protein: CASSLVGLSYEQYF. Written as DNA, the CDR3 is TGTGCCAGCAGCTTAGTTGGGCTGTCCTACGAGCAGTACTTC. The V call is TRBV11-2, the J call TRBJ2-7; D is unresolved. The CDR3 runs 14 residues. Germline CDR1 is SGHAT and CDR2 is FQNNGV. V was clipped by 1 base and J by 1 base, with 8 bases between them.

This rearrangement joins TRBV10-1 to TRBJ1-6; no firm D call. The CDR3 sequence is 12 residues long. Deletions cut 3 bases from V and 9 bases from J, with 6 bases between. Germline CDR1 is WNHNN and CDR2 is SYGVQD (reference sequence). DNA of the CDR3: TGCGCCAGCAGTGATCCAGTTTCACCCCTCCACTTT. Translated: CASSDPVSPLHF.

This chain uses TRBV4-1 with TRBJ2-7; D is perhaps TRBD1 (6 bases). This CDR3 is built from 15 residues. Trimming pared 0 bases from V and 1 base from J, leaving 10 bases between. Per germline, CDR1 MGHRA and CDR2 YSYEKL. The CDR3, as DNA: TGCGCCAGCAGCCAAGACTCGCAGGGGTCCTACGAGCAGTACTTC. It codes for CASSQDSQGSYEQYF.

This chain connects TRBV7-9 to TRBJ2-1; 10 bases fit TRBD2. This CDR3 has 15 amino acids. V lost 5 bases and J lost 7; bases outside the gene matches: 8. From germline, CDR1 is SEHNR and CDR2 FQNEAQ (reference sequence). The CDR3 sequence is CASSPEREGRNEQFF. As DNA, the CDR3 is TGTGCCAGCAGCCCTGAGCGGGAGGGCCGGAATGAGCAGTTCTTC.

V usage is TRBV2 and J usage is TRBJ1-3, with D perhaps TRBD1 (5 bases). CDR3 length equals 16 residues. Germline V gives CDR1 SNHLY, CDR2 FYNNEI. Trimming pared 9 bases from V and 0 bases from J, leaving 18 bases between. CDR3 DNA sequence: TGTGCCAGACGGGGATACCCGGGGGGCTCTGGAAACACCATATATTTT. It specifies CARRGYPGGSGNTIYF.

V usage is TRBV5-1 and J usage is TRBJ1-1; no reliable D call. The CDR3 runs to 14 residues. Germline assignment: CDR1 SGHRS and CDR2 YFSETQ. Between the trimmed V and J ends, which lost 0 bases and 0 bases, there was a span of 6 bases. The CDR3 sequence: CASSLVGMNTEAFF. DNA of the CDR3: TGCGCCAGCAGCTTGGTTGGGATGAACACTGAAGCTTTCTTT.

This rearrangement joins TRBV30 to TRBJ2-7, with D uncertain. Trimming stripped 3 bases from V and 0 bases from J, with 12 bases between. The V gene's germline CDR1 is GTSNPN and CDR2 SVGIG (reference sequence). This CDR3 contains 14 residues. CDR3: CAWSSWTGSYEQYF. The DNA for the CDR3 is TGTGCCTGGAGCTCGTGGACGGGCTCCTACGAGCAGTACTTC.

This chain joins TRBV27 and TRBJ1-4; D may be TRBD1 (6 bases). Germline values: CDR1 MNHEY, CDR2 SMNVEV (reference sequence). The CDR3 has 14 residues. Trimming removed 5 bases from V and 8 bases from J, with 15 bases in between. CDR3 sequence reads: CASSDRGRREKLFF. The CDR3 region has the DNA TGTGCCAGCAGTGACCGGGGGCGGCGGGAAAAACTGTTTTTT.